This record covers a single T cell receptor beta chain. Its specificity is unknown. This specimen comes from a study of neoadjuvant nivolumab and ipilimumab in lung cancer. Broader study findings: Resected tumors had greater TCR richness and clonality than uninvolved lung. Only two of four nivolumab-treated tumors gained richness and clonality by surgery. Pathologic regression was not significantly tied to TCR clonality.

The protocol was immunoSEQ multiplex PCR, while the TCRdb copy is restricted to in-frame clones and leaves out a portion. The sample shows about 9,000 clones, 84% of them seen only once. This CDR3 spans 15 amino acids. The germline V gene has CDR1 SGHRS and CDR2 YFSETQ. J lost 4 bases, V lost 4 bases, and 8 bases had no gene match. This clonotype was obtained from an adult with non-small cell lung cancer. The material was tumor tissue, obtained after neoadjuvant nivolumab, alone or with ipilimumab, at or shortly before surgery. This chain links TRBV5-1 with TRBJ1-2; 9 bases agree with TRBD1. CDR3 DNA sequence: TGCGCCAGCAGCCAACAGGGGGCGCTTGCCTATGGCTACACCTTC. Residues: CASSQQGALAYGYTF.